The rows below give T cell receptor beta chains drawn from one sample of a study of cytomegalovirus exposure and HLA in healthy donors. Method: immunoSEQ multiplex PCR; TCRdb's copy keeps in-frame clones and lacks some. Here the sample spans over 150,000 clones, 65% to 90% being singletons. Sequenced sample: PBMCs. The receptors shown here come from a young man in good health and CMV-seropositive. Each CDR3 is given with its conserved first and last residue. D genes are given only for firm matches. Clone size appears in some rows only: once, few, many, or a class for an expanded clone.

clone size,V gene,J gene,D gene,CDR3 DNA,CDR3 protein
NA,TRBV29-1,TRBJ1-3,NA,TGCAGCGTTGAAGATCCGTACAGGGCTGACACCATATATTTT,CSVEDPYRADTIYF
NA,TRBV4-3,TRBJ1-2,NA,TGCGCCAGCAGCCAAGCCACAATAACCGGGGGACTGACTGGCTACACCTTC,CASSQATITGGLTGYTF
NA,TRBV14,TRBJ2-1,NA,TGTGCCAGCAGCCAAGGGCCCAACCAGAATGAGCAGTTCTTC,CASSQGPNQNEQFF
NA,TRBV5-6,TRBJ2-3,TRBD1,TGTGCCAGCACCGAACAGGGGGCAGATACGCAGTATTTT,CASTEQGADTQYF
NA,TRBV5-1,TRBJ2-5,TRBD2,TGCGCCAGCAGAAAAACAATAGCGGGATCGGGAGAGACCCAGTACTTC,CASRKTIAGSGETQYF
NA,TRBV4-3,TRBJ2-1,NA,TGCGCCAGCAGCCAAGATTTACTAGCTGCCTACAATGAGCAGTTCTTC,CASSQDLLAAYNEQFF
NA,TRBV7-6,TRBJ2-3,TRBD1,TGTGCCAGCAGCTACCGGGACAGGGAGGCAGATACGCAGTATTTT,CASSYRDREADTQYF
few,TRBV9,TRBJ2-2,TRBD1,TGTGCCAGCAGCGTAAGCCACCGGGACAGCGCATCCGGGGAGCTGTTTTTT,CASSVSHRDSASGELFF
NA,TRBV5-1,TRBJ1-1,NA,TGCGCCAGCAGCTTGGTGAGTGGGCAAAACACTGAAGCTTTCTTT,CASSLVSGQNTEAFF
NA,TRBV7-3,TRBJ1-3,NA,TGTGCCAGCAGTCCTAGGAAGGGAAACACCATATATTTT,CASSPRKGNTIYF
NA,TRBV19,TRBJ1-2,NA,TGTGCCTGGAGTCCGGCTAACTATGGCTACACCTTC,CAWSPANYGYTF
NA,TRBV7-7,TRBJ2-1,TRBD1,TGTGCCAGCAGCTTTGACGTGGGACAGGTAAGCAATGAGCAGTTCTTC,CASSFDVGQVSNEQFF
few,TRBV30,TRBJ1-1,TRBD1,TGTGCCTGGAGGGGGACAGGGGAGTCCGCTGAAGCTTTCTTT,CAWRGTGESAEAFF
NA,TRBV5-6,TRBJ1-5,NA,TGTGCCAGCAGCCCCGGTTGGGGGGATCATCAGCCCCAGCATTTT,CASSPGWGDHQPQHF
NA,TRBV9,TRBJ2-1,NA,TGTGCCAGCAGCGTTTCAGGGAACAATGAGCAGTTCTTC,CASSVSGNNEQFF
once,TRBV2,TRBJ2-7,NA,TGTGCCAGCACCCTGGAACAGGGTGGTTACGAGCAGTACTTC,CASTLEQGGYEQYF
NA,TRBV15,TRBJ2-7,TRBD1,TGTGCCACCAGCAGTCGACAGGGAACCTACGAGCAGTACTTC,CATSSRQGTYEQYF
NA,TRBV11-3,TRBJ2-1,NA,TGTGCCAGCAGCTCACGTCGGGATGAGCAGTTCTTC,CASSSRRDEQFF
NA,TRBV5-1,TRBJ2-7,NA,TGCGCCAGCAGCTTGGTTGTGGGAGGAGGCGAGCAGTACTTC,CASSLVVGGGEQYF
NA,TRBV6-5,TRBJ2-2,NA,TGTGCCAGCCGGGACTTCTTTGTCACCGGGGAGCTGTTTTTT,CASRDFFVTGELFF
NA,TRBV7-2,TRBJ2-7,NA,TGTGCCAGCAGCTACCAAATTACAGGGCACGAGCAGTACTTC,CASSYQITGHEQYF
once,TRBV7-9,TRBJ2-5,NA,TGTGCCAGCAGCTTCCGGGGGCAAGAGACCCAGTACTTC,CASSFRGQETQYF
NA,TRBV7-2,TRBJ1-5,NA,TGTGCCAGCAGCCACGTTGGGGGGGCTCGTGAAAGTCAGCCCCAGCATTTT,CASSHVGGARESQPQHF
once,TRBV9,TRBJ1-4,TRBD1,TGTGCCAGCAGCGATGGACAGGGGGGTCCAACAACTAATGAAAAACTGTTTTTT,CASSDGQGGPTTNEKLFF